What follows is one T cell receptor beta chain and its context. This entry belongs to a study of blood T cells in healthy people across ages. Through a sample-barcoded 5' primer and a J-beta primer mix, a second PCR was run for 7 to 11 cycles. MiXCR, run by TCRdb on the 5' RACE reads, gives a single entry per CDR3 protein. In the table there are approximately 760,000 distinct CDR3 sequences, approximately 25% of which are singletons. In addition, the sample was reused for a study of T cells of mothers and their children.

The receptor comes from a boy younger than 18 in good health. The sequencing input was blood.

CDR3 DNA sequence: TGTGCCAGCAGCCAGACAGGGGGCATCACTGAAGCTTTCTTT. The encoded protein is CASSQTGGITEAFF. J is TRBJ1-1 and V is TRBV6-5; 10 bases match TRBD1. Losses at the gene ends were 6 bases for V and 4 bases for J; bases not matched to a gene: 5. The germline V gene encodes CDR1 MNHEY and CDR2 SVGAGI. The CDR3 has 14 amino acids.